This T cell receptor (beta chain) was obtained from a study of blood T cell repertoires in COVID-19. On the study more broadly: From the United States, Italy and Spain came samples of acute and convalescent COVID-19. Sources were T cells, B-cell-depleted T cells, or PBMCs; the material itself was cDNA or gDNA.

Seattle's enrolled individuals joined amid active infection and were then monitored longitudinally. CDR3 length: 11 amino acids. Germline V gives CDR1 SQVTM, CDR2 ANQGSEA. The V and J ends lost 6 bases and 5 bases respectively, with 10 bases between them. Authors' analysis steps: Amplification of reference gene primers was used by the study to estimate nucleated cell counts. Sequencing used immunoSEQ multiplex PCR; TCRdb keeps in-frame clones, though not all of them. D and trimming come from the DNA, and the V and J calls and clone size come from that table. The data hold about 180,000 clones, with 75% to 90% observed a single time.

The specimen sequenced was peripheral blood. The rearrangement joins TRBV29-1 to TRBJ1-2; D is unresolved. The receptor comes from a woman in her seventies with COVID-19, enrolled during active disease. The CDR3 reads CSVSPGYGYTF. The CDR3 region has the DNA TGCAGCGTCAGTCCGGGATATGGCTACACCTTC.